The sequence of this TCR beta chain was determined in a study of post-analysis software for immune sequencing data (dated by TCRdb to 2014 to 2015). Background for the entire study: The recorded disease courses included relapsing-remitting, secondary progressive and progressive-relapsing multiple sclerosis, and some patients had no subtype annotation. A subset of samples was prepared in parallel using single-end sample barcoding, then pooled and co-amplified after Illumina adapter ligation. The multiple sclerosis patient repertoires were compared with 11 previously published healthy control repertoires from donors aged 6 to 25 years.

This clonotype has only a few counts. No cognate antigen has been identified for it. Per-nucleotide qualities are absent, and no much larger clonotype sits a single base away. Points the paper makes about the study in general: Compared with controls, multiple sclerosis patients had significantly lower normalized Chao1 diversity, a finding suggesting substantial peripheral T-cell clonal expansion. Direct clustering with F measure showed strong co-clustering of samples prepared in the same batch, prompting a batch-effect correction. Roughly 5 TRBV segments, including TRBV5-6, TRBV5-1 and TRBV20-1, were significantly more frequent in patients than controls. The multiple sclerosis patient group was slightly younger than the control group.

From the cysteine through the phenylalanine, the CDR3 covers 20 amino acids. Solely the CDR3 DNA is kept, with 60 bases framed from the first base. Based on the germline V gene, the CDR1 and CDR2 sequences are SGHAT and FQNNGV. TCR beta repertoires were profiled from peripheral blood of approximately 13 young patients with multiple sclerosis to demonstrate the VDJtools post-analysis software. The multiple sclerosis patients were children and adolescents between about 6 and 16 years of age. Libraries came from PCR. These reads were obtained on an Illumina HiSeq 2500. To reduce PCR and sequencing biases, unique molecular identifiers were built into the TCR beta cDNA libraries. Approximately 500,000 cDNA molecules were obtained for every 1 to 10 million input T cells, so each molecule roughly corresponded to one T cell. The patient libraries were prepared and sequenced using the same protocol as the earlier healthy control dataset. Within a given batch, samples were prepared together, multiplexed and sequenced on the same HiSeq lane. In the original analysis: MIGEC handled the raw barcoded reads, throwing out single-read molecular identifier groups before consensus assembly and CDR3 extraction. Clonotype tables were post-analysed with VDJtools, and diversity was normalized by down-sampling all datasets to the smallest sample size. Repertoire overlap clustering matched CDR3 amino acid but not nucleotide sequences to correct batch-related cross-sample contamination. TCRdb's own reprocessing of the public reads used fastp at Q25 and MiXCR and kept productive beta chains. Duplicate CDR3 protein sequences are folded into a single record with the most common DNA and genes. TCRdb, rather than the study authors, made the V and J calls. The sample profile shows 740,000 or so distinct CDR3 sequences; 53% of them were found once. The ten largest clones add up to approximately 4.4% of the sample.

The clonotype comes from a girl aged 5-17 years with multiple sclerosis. The rearrangement combines TRBV11-2 with TRBJ2-7; the D gene is perhaps TRBD1 or TRBD2, as each covers 5 bases. The tail of the sequence fits TRBJ2-5 better, so the J call may be wrong. Sequencing was done on a sample of blood. The DNA is as follows: TGTGCCAGCAGCTTAGTGGCCGGGACCCGCTACCGCCAGCGGTTCGAGACCCAGTACTTC. Its translation reads: CASSLVAGTRYRQRFETQYF.